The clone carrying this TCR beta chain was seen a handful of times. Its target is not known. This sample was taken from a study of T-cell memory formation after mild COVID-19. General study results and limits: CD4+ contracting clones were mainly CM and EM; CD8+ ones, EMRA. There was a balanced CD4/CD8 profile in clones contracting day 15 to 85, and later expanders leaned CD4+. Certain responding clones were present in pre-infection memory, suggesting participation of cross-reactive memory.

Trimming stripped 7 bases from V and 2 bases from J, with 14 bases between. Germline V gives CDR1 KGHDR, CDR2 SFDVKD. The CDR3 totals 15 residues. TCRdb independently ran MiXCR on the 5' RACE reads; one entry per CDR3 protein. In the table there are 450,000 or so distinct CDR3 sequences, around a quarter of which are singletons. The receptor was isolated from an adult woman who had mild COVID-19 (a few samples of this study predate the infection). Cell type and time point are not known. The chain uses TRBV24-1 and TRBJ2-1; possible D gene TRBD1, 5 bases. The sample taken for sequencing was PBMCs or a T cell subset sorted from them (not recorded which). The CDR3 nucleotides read TGTGCCACCAGACACAGGTCCCTAGCCTACAATGAGCAGTTCTTC. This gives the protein CATRHRSLAYNEQFF.